Below, 8 T cell receptor beta chains from the same sample are listed, as sequenced in a study of identical twins. MiXCR, run by TCRdb on the 5' RACE reads, gives a single entry per CDR3 protein. The sample lists about 890,000 distinct CDR3 sequences, approximately 13% seen once, with around 1.5% in the top ten. The sample also formed part of further work on yellow fever vaccine responses in identical twins.

The sequenced sample was PBMCs. These receptors came from a woman between 18 and 30 years old in good health.

This rearrangement joins TRBV20-1 to TRBJ2-3; 12 bases are a match to TRBD2. The CDR3 covers 16 residues. CDR1 and CDR2 from the germline V gene are DFQATT and SNEGSKA (reference sequence). V was pared by 3 bases and J by 5 bases, with 9 bases of the junction left unmatched. The CDR3 DNA reads TGCAGTGCTAGTTCAACCGGACTAGCGGGGTTAGATACGCAGTATTTT. Protein: CSASSTGLAGLDTQYF.

This clonotype was observed a handful of times. This rearrangement joins TRBV5-5 to TRBJ2-5; TRBD2 aligns across 8 bases. The V gene end was trimmed by 2 bases and the J gene end by 5 bases; junction bases not matched to a gene: 8. This CDR3 contains 15 residues. Germline V gene lookup returns CDR1 SGHKS and CDR2 YYEKEE (reference sequence). CDR3 sequence reads: CASSLDGGAVETQYF. DNA of the CDR3: TGTGCCAGCAGCTTAGACGGGGGGGCTGTCGAGACCCAGTACTTC.

This clonotype appeared a few times. V usage is TRBV6-5 and J usage is TRBJ2-7; D not resolved. Per the germline V gene, CDR1 is MNHEY and CDR2 is SVGAGI. This CDR3 is 15 amino acids long. V lost 0 bases, J lost 3 bases, and 12 bases lay in between. The CDR3 nucleotides are TGTGCCAGCAGTTACTCGATGGGCCCCCTCTACGAGCAGTACTTC. Protein sequence: CASSYSMGPLYEQYF.

This clonotype was detected ten times or more. This chain connects TRBV12-3 or TRBV12-4 to TRBJ2-1; 13 nucleotides line up with TRBD2. Losses at the gene ends were 6 bases for V and 2 bases for J; bases not matched to a gene: 7. This CDR3 is 17 amino acids long. In DNA, the CDR3 is TGTGCCAGCAGCCGACTAGCGGGAGGTGTACCCTACAATGAGCAGTTCTTC. Translation gives CASSRLAGGVPYNEQFF.

The chain uses TRBV6-1 and TRBJ2-5; D gene uncertain. The CDR3 length is 14 residues. The V end lost 2 bases, the J end lost 1 base, and 8 bases lay between the germline ends. Germline values: CDR1 MNHNS, CDR2 SASEGT. CDR3 loop: CASSELEIQETQYF. The CDR3 DNA reads TGTGCCAGCAGTGAATTGGAAATCCAAGAGACCCAGTACTTC.

Only a few counts were recorded for this clonotype. The CDR3 bases are TGTGCCAGCAGTTCCCCGGCTATAGGGGGGATGCACGAGCAGTACTTC. Translation: CASSSPAIGGMHEQYF. This sequence joins TRBV12-3 or TRBV12-4 and TRBJ2-7; D tentatively fits TRBD1 or TRBD2 (6 bases each). Trimming removed 4 bases at V and 5 bases at J, with 21 bases between. The CDR3 is made up of 16 amino acids.

V is TRBV7-9 and J is TRBJ1-6; TRBD1 is a possible D gene (5 bases). Germline V gene sequence: CDR1 SEHNR, CDR2 FQNEAQ (reference sequence). The CDR3 is 17 residues long. With 2 bases removed from V and 0 bases from J, the gap between germline ends came to 11 bases. For the CDR3, the DNA is TGTGCCAGCAGCTTATCCGGGGCCCGCTCCTATAATTCACCCCTCCACTTT. Protein sequence: CASSLSGARSYNSPLHF.

This clonotype turned up a few times. The CDR3 DNA is TGCAGTGCTAGGGCTAGCCTTAGCACAGATACGCAGTATTTT. Translating it yields CSARASLSTDTQYF. The chain couples TRBV20-1 to TRBJ2-3, with a tentative D call TRBD2 (5 bases). Trimming cost V 3 bases and J 0 bases, with 10 bases left between them. Germline V gene lookup returns CDR1 DFQATT and CDR2 SNEGSKA (reference sequence). This CDR3 has 14 residues.